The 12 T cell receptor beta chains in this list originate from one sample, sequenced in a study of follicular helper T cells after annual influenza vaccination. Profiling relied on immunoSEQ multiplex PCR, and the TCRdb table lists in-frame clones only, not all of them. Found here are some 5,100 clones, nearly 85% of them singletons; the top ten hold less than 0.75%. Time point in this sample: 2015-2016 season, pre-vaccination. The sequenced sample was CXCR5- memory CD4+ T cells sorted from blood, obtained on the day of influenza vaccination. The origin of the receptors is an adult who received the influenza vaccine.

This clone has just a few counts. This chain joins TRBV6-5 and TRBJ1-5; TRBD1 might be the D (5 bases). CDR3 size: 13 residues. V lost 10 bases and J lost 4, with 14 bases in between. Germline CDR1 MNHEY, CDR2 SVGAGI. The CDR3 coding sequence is TGTGCCACAGGCCGGGACGGGAATCAGCCCCAGCATTTT. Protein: CATGRDGNQPQHF.

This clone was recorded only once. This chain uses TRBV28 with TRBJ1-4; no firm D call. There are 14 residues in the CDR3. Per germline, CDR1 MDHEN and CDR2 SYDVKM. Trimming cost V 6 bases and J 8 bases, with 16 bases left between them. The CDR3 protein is CASRTGGVGEKLFF. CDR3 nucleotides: TGTGCCAGCAGAACCGGAGGAGTCGGGGAAAAACTGTTTTTT.

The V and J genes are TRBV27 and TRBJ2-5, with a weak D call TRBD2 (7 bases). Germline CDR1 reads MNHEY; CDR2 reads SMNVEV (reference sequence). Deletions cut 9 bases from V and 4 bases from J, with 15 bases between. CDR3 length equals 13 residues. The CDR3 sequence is CASLGGGGETQYF. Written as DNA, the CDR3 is TGTGCCAGTTTAGGGGGGGGAGGAGAGACCCAGTACTTC.

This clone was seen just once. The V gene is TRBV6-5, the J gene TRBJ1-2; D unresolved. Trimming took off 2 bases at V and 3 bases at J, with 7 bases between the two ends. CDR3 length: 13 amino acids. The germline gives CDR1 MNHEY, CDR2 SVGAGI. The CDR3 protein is CASSYKGDYGYTF. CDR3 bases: TGTGCCAGCAGTTACAAGGGCGACTATGGCTACACCTTC.

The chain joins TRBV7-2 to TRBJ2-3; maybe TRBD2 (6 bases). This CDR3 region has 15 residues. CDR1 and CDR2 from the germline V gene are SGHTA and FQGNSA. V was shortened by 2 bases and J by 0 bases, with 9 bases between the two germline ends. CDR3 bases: TGTGCCAGCAGCTTAAGGGCGGGGAGCACAGATACGCAGTATTTT. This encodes CASSLRAGSTDTQYF.

CDR3 DNA: TGTGCCAGCAGCGTAGGGGGGACTAGCGGTTCCGGGGAGCTGTTTTTT. Amino acids: CASSVGGTSGSGELFF. The chain recombines TRBV9 with TRBJ2-2; the match to TRBD2 covers 11 bases. V lost 0 bases and J lost 6; bases outside the gene matches: 4. The CDR3 has 16 residues. The germline V gene encodes CDR1 SGDLS and CDR2 YYNGEE. Drawing the rest from reference TRBV9 and TRBJ2-2, the complete variable domain is DSGVTQTPKHLITATGQRVTLRCSPRSGDLSVYWYQQSLDQGLQFLIQYYNGEERAKGNILERFSAQQFPDLHSELNLSSLELGDSALYFCASSVGGTSGSGELFFGEGSRLTVL.

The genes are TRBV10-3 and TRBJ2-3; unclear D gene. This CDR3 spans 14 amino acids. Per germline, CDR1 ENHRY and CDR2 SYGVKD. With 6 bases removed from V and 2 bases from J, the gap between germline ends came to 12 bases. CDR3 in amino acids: CAISDIPNTDTQYF. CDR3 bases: TGTGCCATCAGCGACATACCAAACACAGATACGCAGTATTTT.

CDR3 DNA sequence: TGTGCCAGCTCACCCTCCTCGGGCTGGAACACTGAAGCTTTCTTT. Translating gives CASSPSSGWNTEAFF. The V call is TRBV18, the J call TRBJ1-1; D not certain. Trimming removed 3 bases from V and 1 base from J, with 12 bases in between. The CDR3 sequence is 15 residues long. The germline CDR1 and CDR2 sequences are KGHSH and LQKENI.

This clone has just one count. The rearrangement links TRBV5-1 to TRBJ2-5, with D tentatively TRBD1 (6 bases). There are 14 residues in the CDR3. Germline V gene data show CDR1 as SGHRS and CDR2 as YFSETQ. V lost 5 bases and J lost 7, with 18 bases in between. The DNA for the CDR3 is TGCGCCAGCAGGTCTACAGGGATGTCGGGGACCCAGTACTTC. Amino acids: CASRSTGMSGTQYF.

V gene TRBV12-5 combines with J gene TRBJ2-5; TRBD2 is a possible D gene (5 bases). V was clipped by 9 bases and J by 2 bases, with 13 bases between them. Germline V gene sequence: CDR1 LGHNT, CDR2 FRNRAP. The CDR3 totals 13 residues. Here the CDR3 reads CASEGRPQETQYF. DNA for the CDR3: TGTGCTAGCGAGGGAAGACCTCAAGAGACCCAGTACTTC.

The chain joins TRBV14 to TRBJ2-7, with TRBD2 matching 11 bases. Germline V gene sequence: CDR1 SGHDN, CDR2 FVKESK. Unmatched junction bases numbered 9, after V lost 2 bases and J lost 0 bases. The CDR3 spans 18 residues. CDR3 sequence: CASSQSGTSGISSYEQYF. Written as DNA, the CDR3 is TGTGCCAGCAGCCAATCCGGGACTAGCGGAATAAGCTCCTACGAGCAGTACTTC.

The chain's CDR3 is CAWSDGSSYEQYF. The DNA for the CDR3 is TGTGCCTGGAGTGATGGGAGCTCCTACGAGCAGTACTTC. V is TRBV30 and J is TRBJ2-7; TRBD2 might be the D (5 bases). CDR3 length: 13 amino acids. V was trimmed by 1 base and J by 0 bases, leaving 7 bases between them. The germline V gene has CDR1 GTSNPN and CDR2 SVGIG (reference sequence).